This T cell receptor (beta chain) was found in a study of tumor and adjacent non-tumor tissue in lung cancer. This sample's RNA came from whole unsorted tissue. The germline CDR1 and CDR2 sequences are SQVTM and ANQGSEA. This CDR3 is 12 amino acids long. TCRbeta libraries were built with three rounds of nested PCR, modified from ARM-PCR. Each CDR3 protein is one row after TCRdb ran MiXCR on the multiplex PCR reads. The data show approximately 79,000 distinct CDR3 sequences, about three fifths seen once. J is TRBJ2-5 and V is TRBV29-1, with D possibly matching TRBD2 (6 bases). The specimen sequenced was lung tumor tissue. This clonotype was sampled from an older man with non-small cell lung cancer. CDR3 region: CSGGTPKRTQYF. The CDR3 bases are TGCAGTGGTGGGACTCCTAAGCGGACCCAGTACTTC. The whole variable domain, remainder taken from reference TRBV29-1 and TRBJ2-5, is SAVISQKPSRDICQRGTSLTIQCQVDSQVTMMFWYRQQPGQSLTLIATANQGSEATYESGFVIDKFPISRPNLTFSTLTVSNMSPEDSSIYLCSGGTPKRTQYFGPGTRLLVL.